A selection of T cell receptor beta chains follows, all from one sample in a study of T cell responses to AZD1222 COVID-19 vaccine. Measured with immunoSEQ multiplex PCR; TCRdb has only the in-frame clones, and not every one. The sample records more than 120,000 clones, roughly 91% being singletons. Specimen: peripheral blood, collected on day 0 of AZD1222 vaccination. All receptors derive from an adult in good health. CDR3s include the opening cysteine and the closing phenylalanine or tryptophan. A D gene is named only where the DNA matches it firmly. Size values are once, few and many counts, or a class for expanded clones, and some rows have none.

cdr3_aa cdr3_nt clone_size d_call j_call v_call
CAISGGGNSPPETQYF TGTGCCATCTCGGGGGGAGGGAACTCCCCCCCCGAGACCCAGTACTTC NA TRBD2 TRBJ2-5 TRBV10-3
CASSGRNYGYTF TGTGCCAGCAGTGGCCGGAACTATGGCTACACCTTC once NA TRBJ1-2 TRBV9
CASSPGFSEQYF TGTGCCAGCTCACCCGGTTTCTCCGAGCAGTACTTC NA NA TRBJ2-7 TRBV18
CASSLDRSPYGYTF TGTGCCAGCAGCTTGGACAGGTCACCTTATGGCTACACCTTC NA TRBD1 TRBJ1-2 TRBV7-2
CASSQKTDPKDEQYF TGTGCCAGCAGCCAAAAAACGGACCCGAAGGACGAGCAGTACTTC NA NA TRBJ2-7 TRBV3-1/TRBV3-2
CASSPGMDSSYGYTF TGTGCCAGCTCACCAGGGATGGACAGCAGCTATGGCTACACCTTC NA NA TRBJ1-2 TRBV18
CASRRQGNTEAFF TGTGCCAGCAGACGACAGGGGAACACTGAAGCTTTCTTT NA TRBD1 TRBJ1-1 TRBV7-8
CASSYRTDTEAFF TGCGCCAGCAGCTATCGGACAGACACTGAAGCTTTCTTT NA NA TRBJ1-1 TRBV5-1
CASRTAGGDSGYTF TGTGCCAGCAGGACCGCCGGGGGGGATTCTGGCTACACCTTC NA NA TRBJ1-2 TRBV11-2
CAISEALAGGGETQYF TGTGCCATCAGTGAGGCCTTAGCGGGAGGGGGAGAGACCCAGTACTTC NA TRBD2 TRBJ2-5 TRBV10-3
CASSSMTGERWTF TGTGCCAGCAGCTCGATGACAGGGGAGCGGTGGACCTTC NA TRBD1 TRBJ1-2 TRBV7-2
CASSEAGNSGNTIYF TGCGCCAGCAGTGAGGCAGGCAACTCTGGAAACACCATATATTTT NA NA TRBJ1-3 TRBV10-1
CASSPGVGGTADTQYF TGTGCCAGCTCACCGGGAGTAGGAGGGACGGCGGATACGCAGTATTTT NA NA TRBJ2-3 TRBV18
CASSYRGEQYF TGTGCCAGCAGTTACAGGGGGGAGCAGTACTTC NA NA TRBJ2-7 TRBV6-5
CASSPSLWTEAFF TGTGCCAGCAGCCCATCTCTATGGACTGAAGCTTTCTTT NA NA TRBJ1-1 TRBV27
CASSHWSSGESDTQYF TGTGCCAGCAGCCATTGGAGTAGCGGGGAGTCGGATACGCAGTATTTT NA TRBD2 TRBJ2-3 TRBV7-2
CASSQDGAGDTDTQYF TGCGCCAGCAGCCAAGATGGAGCGGGGGACACAGATACGCAGTATTTT NA TRBD2 TRBJ2-3 TRBV4-3
CASSILPAGASYNSPLHF TGTGCCAGCAGCATCCTCCCTGCGGGGGCGTCCTATAATTCACCCCTCCACTTT NA NA TRBJ1-6 TRBV7-8
CASSYYGGNQPQHF TGTGCCAGCAGTTATTACGGGGGGAATCAGCCCCAGCATTTT NA NA TRBJ1-5 TRBV2
CASSSTGGGTGELFF TGTGCCAGCAGCTCGACAGGGGGCGGTACCGGGGAGCTGTTTTTT NA TRBD1 TRBJ2-2 TRBV6-5
CASSLNRLQDTEAFF TGCGCCAGCAGCTTAAACAGGCTTCAGGACACTGAAGCTTTCTTT NA NA TRBJ1-1 TRBV5-1
CASRGMTGNNEQFF TGTGCCAGCAGGGGAATGACAGGGAACAATGAGCAGTTCTTC once TRBD1 TRBJ2-1 TRBV6-5
CATSVLVAPGVTGYTF TGTGCCACCAGTGTCCTCGTTGCCCCAGGGGTCACAGGCTACACCTTC NA NA TRBJ1-2 TRBV24-1
CASSITKPGGTEAFF TGTGCCAGTAGTATAACGAAACCCGGTGGGACTGAAGCTTTCTTT NA NA TRBJ1-1 TRBV19
CASSSQGVAGVLGGEQFF TGCGCCAGCAGCTCGCAGGGTGTAGCGGGAGTCTTAGGGGGTGAGCAGTTCTTC NA TRBD2 TRBJ2-1 TRBV5-1
CASSPLRAGELFF TGTGCCAGCAGCCCCCTTAGGGCCGGGGAGCTGTTTTTT NA NA TRBJ2-2 TRBV5-4
CASSATEAHEQFF TGCGCCAGCAGTGCGACTGAAGCCCATGAGCAGTTCTTC few NA TRBJ2-1 TRBV10-1